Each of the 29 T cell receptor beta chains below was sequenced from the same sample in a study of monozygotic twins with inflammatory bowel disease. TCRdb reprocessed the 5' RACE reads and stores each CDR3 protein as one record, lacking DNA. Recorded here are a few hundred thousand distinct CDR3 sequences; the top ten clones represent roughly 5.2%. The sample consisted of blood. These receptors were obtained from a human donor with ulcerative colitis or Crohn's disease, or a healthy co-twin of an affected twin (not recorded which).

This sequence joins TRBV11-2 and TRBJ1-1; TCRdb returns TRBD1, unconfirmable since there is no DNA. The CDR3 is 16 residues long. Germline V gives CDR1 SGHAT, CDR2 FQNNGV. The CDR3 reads CASSLGHRGLFTEAFF.

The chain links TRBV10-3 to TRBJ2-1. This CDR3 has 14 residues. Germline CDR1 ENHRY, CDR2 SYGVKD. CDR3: CAISELNSYNEQFF.

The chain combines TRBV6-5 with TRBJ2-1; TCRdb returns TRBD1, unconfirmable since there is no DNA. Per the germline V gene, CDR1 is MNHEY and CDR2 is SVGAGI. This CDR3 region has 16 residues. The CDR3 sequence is CASSYSRTGANNEQFF.

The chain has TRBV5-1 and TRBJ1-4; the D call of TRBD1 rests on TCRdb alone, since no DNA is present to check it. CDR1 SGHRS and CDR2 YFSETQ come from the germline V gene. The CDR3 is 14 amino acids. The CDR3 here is CASSEGQRGEKLFF.

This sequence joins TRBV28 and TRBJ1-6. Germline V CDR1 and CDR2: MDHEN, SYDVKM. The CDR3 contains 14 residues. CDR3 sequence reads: CASSLNVKTVPLHF.

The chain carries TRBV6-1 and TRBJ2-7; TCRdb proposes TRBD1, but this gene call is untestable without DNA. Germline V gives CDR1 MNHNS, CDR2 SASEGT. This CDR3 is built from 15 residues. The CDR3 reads CASKITGGAPYEQYF.

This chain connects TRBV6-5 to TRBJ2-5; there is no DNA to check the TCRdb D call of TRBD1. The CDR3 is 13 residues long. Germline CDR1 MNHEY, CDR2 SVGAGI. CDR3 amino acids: CASRGVFGETQYF.

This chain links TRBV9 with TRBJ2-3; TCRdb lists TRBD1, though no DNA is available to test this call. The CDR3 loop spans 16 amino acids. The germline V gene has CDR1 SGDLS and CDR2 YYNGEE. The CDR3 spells CASSGSWTGHTDTQYF.

This CDR3 reads CACDTREEGTDTQYF. This chain connects TRBV30 to TRBJ2-3; TCRdb's D call of TRBD1 is untestable without DNA. Germline V gives CDR1 GTSNPN, CDR2 SVGIG (reference sequence). The CDR3 contains 15 residues.

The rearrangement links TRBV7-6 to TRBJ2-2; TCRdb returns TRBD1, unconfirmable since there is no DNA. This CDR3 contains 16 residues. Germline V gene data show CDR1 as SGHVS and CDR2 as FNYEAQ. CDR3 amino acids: CASSKRTGTNTGELFF.

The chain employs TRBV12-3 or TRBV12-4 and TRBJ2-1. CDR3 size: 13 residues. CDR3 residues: CASSLRQPEEQFF.

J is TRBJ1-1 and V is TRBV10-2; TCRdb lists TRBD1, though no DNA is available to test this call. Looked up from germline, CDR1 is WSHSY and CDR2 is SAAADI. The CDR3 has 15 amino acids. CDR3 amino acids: CASSGTGIENTEAFF.

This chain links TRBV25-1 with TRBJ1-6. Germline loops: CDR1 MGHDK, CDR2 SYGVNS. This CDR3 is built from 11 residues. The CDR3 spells CASTERGPLHF. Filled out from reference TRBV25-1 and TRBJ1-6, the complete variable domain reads EADIYQTPRYLVIGTGKKITLECSQTMGHDKMYWYQQDPGMELHLIHYSYGVNSTEKGDLSSESTVSRIRTEHFPLTLESARPSHTSQYLCASTERGPLHFGNGTRLTVT.

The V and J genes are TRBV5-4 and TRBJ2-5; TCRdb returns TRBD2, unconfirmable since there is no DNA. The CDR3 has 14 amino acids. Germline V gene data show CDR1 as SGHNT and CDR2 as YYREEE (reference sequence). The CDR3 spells CASSLFGQRETQYF.

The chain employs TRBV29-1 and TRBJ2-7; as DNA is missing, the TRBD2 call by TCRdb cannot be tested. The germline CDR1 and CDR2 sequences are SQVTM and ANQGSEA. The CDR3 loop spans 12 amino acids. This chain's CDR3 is CSVGISGVEQYF.

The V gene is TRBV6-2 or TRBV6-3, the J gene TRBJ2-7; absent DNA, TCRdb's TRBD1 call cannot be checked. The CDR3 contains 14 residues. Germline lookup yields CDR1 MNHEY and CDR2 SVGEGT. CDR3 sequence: CASSHRDVTREQYF.

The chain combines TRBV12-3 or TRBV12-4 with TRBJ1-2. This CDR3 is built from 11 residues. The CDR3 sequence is CASSSTYGYTF.

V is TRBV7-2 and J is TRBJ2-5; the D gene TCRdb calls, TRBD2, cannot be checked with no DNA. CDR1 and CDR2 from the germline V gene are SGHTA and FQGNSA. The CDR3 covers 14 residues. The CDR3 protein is CASSRRLAGETQYF.

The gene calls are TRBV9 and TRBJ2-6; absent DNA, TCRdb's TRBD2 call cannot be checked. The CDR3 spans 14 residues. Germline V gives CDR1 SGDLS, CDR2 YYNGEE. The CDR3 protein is CASSPSGGANVLTF.

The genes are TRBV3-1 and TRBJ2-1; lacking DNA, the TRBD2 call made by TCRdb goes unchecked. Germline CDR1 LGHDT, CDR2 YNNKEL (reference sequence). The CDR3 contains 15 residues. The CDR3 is CASSISGSIYNEQFF.

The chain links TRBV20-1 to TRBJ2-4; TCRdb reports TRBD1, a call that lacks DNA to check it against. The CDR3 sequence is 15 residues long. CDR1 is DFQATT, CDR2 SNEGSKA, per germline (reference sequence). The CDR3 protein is CSARDPVRGKNIQYF.

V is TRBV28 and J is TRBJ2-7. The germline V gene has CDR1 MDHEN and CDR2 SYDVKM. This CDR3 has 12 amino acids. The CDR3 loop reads CASSVGPYEQYF.

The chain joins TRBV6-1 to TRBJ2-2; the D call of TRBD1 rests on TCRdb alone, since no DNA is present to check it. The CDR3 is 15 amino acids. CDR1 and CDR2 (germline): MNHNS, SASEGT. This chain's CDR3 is CASSRTGWETGELFF.

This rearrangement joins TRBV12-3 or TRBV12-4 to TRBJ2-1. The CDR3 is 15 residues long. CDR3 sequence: CASSLPAVNYNEQFF.

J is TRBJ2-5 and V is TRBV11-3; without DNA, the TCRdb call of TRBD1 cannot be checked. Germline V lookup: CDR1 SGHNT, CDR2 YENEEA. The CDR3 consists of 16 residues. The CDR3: CASSRRTGPNQETQYF.

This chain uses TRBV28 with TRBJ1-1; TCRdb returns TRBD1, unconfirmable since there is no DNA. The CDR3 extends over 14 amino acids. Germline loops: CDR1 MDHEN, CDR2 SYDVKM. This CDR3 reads CASLTGALNTEAFF.

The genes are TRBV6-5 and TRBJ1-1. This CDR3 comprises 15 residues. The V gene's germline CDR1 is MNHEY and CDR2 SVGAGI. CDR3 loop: CASSYSIAGNTEAFF.

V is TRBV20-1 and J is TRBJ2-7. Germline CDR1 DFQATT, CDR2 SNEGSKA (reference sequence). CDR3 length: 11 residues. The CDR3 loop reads CSPKSTWEQYF.

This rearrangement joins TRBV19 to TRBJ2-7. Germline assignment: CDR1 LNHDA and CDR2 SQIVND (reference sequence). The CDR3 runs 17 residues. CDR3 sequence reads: CASSDGTLDTSSYEQYF.